The clone carrying this T cell receptor (beta chain) was counted ten times or more. Antigen specificity is unknown. Unique molecular identifiers were incorporated when the TCRbeta library was constructed. TCRdb called the PCR reads again in MiXCR, with one record for every CDR3 protein. The sample contains 120,000 or so distinct CDR3 sequences, roughly 23% of which appear only once. The CDR3 is 16 amino acids. Germline assignment: CDR1 MDHEN and CDR2 SYDVKM. The ends lost 3 bases at V and 5 bases at J; junction bases unmatched: 3. The data originate from a study of T-cell reconstitution after alpha-beta-depleted transplantation in children. Findings and limits, study-wide: Surviving recipient T cells and thymic progenitors accounted for the high day-60 TCRbeta diversity observed in some patients. The main origin of T-cell counts and diversity one year after transplant was newly produced T cells. Two months or so post-transplant, alpha-beta T cells reportedly derived from several hundred expanded graft clones.

Specimen: PBMCs, mostly from graft donor cells, collected 180 days after TCRalphabeta/CD19-depleted stem cell transplant. The receptor was derived from a male patient aged 2-15 years who had a stem cell transplant for chronic granulomatous disease, so the T cells may come from the graft donor. The chain joins TRBV28 to TRBJ2-2; TRBD2 agrees at 13 bases. CDR3 amino acids: CASSLWTSGRTGELFF. CDR3 coding DNA: TGTGCCAGCAGTTTGTGGACTAGCGGGAGAACCGGGGAGCTGTTTTTT.